This entry lists 9 T cell receptor beta chains sequenced from one sample in a study of blood T cell repertoires in COVID-19. Libraries were prepared by immunoSEQ multiplex PCR; TCRdb keeps only in-frame clonotypes and omits some of them. The repertoire consists of about 130,000 clones, with 60% to 80% occurring once and the leading ten covering over 5.5%. The sample taken for sequencing was peripheral blood. The receptor source for this set is a man at least 80 years old with COVID-19, enrolled during active disease.

J is TRBJ2-3 and V is TRBV5-1, with TRBD2 matching over 7 bases. V trimming: 3 bases; J trimming: 5 bases; junction bases outside the gene matches: 6. Germline-derived CDR1 and CDR2 are SGHRS and YFSETQ. CDR3 length equals 14 residues. In DNA form, the CDR3 reads TGCGCCAGCAGCTGGGGGACTACGGGAGATACGCAGTATTTT. Residues: CASSWGTTGDTQYF. Full variable domain (missing parts from reference TRBV5-1 and TRBJ2-3): KAGVTQTPRYLIKTRGQQVTLSCSPISGHRSVSWYQQTPGQGLQFLFEYFSETQRNKGNFPGRFSGRQFSNSRSEMNVSTLELGDSALYLCASSWGTTGDTQYFGPGTRLTVL.

This clone is a singleton in its sample. J is TRBJ1-1 and V is TRBV30; D gene uncertain. V lost 0 bases and J lost 7, with 6 bases in between. Per the germline V gene, CDR1 is GTSNPN and CDR2 is SVGIG (reference sequence). The CDR3 covers 11 residues. DNA for the CDR3: TGTGCCTGGAGTGTACGGGGTGAAGCTTTCTTT. Protein: CAWSVRGEAFF.

This chain links TRBV29-1 with TRBJ1-2, with D uncertain. Germline V lookup: CDR1 SQVTM, CDR2 ANQGSEA. The length of the CDR3 is 13 residues. V was shortened by 7 bases and J by 6 bases, with 18 bases between the two germline ends. The DNA for the CDR3 is TGCAGCGCCCGACATGCGGGCGTTAATGGCTACACCTTC. It translates to CSARHAGVNGYTF.

This clone was seen once. V gene TRBV3-1 (or the pseudogene TRBV3-2) combines with J gene TRBJ1-1, with D perhaps TRBD1 (6 bases). The length of the CDR3 is 14 residues. From germline, CDR1 is LGHDT and CDR2 YNNKEL (reference sequence). The V end lost 1 base, the J end lost 1 base, and 7 bases lay between the germline ends. DNA of the CDR3: TGTGCCAGCAGCCAAGTACAGGGGAACACTGAAGCTTTCTTT. Protein sequence: CASSQVQGNTEAFF.

The gene calls are TRBV6-5 and TRBJ2-7, with TRBD1 identical over 9 bases. This CDR3 is built from 15 residues. CDR1 and CDR2 (germline): MNHEY, SVGAGI. J lost 3 bases, V lost 0 bases, and 3 bases had no gene match. This CDR3 reads CASSYSGQGDYEQYF. In DNA form, the CDR3 reads TGTGCCAGCAGTTACTCGGGACAGGGAGACTACGAGCAGTACTTC.

This rearrangement joins TRBV2 to TRBJ1-1; D is ambiguous. Per germline, CDR1 SNHLY and CDR2 FYNNEI. Trimming left V 5 bases short and J 3 bases short, with 7 bases between. This CDR3 has 12 amino acids. The CDR3 DNA sequence: TGTGCCAGCAGTCCCAGTTACACTGAAGCTTTCTTT. This translates into CASSPSYTEAFF. Using reference TRBV2 and TRBJ1-1 for the parts outside the CDR3, the full variable domain is EPEVTQTPSHQVTQMGQEVILRCVPISNHLYFYWYRQILGQKVEFLVSFYNNEISEKSEIFDDQFSVERPDGSNFTLKIRSTKLEDSAMYFCASSPSYTEAFFGQGTRLTVV.

The chain combines TRBV30 with TRBJ1-3, with D tentatively TRBD1 (6 bases). The CDR3 is made up of 15 amino acids. Germline V lookup: CDR1 GTSNPN, CDR2 SVGIG (reference sequence). V lost 2 bases and J 4 bases, leaving 15 bases between the germline ends. As DNA, the CDR3 is TGTGCCTGGAGTTGGGGACAACAAGGGGGAAACACCATATATTTT. Translation: CAWSWGQQGGNTIYF.

The gene calls are TRBV5-4 and TRBJ2-5, with 7 bases that match TRBD2. J gave up 5 bases and V 4 bases, and 11 bases lay outside the gene matches. The CDR3 totals 15 residues. Germline CDR1 is SGHNT and CDR2 is YYREEE (reference sequence). The CDR3 region has the DNA TGTGCCAGCAGCCCAGGAGGGGCGGGAGAGGAGACCCAGTACTTC. Amino acid sequence: CASSPGGAGEETQYF.

The chain combines TRBV11-1 with TRBJ2-7, with D tentatively TRBD2 (6 bases). The CDR3 has 14 residues. V was shortened by 4 bases and J by 2 bases, with 12 bases between the two germline ends. Germline values: CDR1 SGHAT, CDR2 FQDESV (reference sequence). CDR3 loop: CASSSGGFTYEQYF. The CDR3 region has the DNA TGTGCCAGCAGCTCCGGAGGGTTTACCTACGAGCAGTACTTC.